The source of this T cell receptor (beta chain) is a study of CD8+ T cells in alopecia areata listed by TCRdb under 2018. A note on the overall study: Female C3H/HeJ recipients, roughly 6-10 weeks old, were grafted with skin from C3H/HeJ donors with spontaneous alopecia (about 6-12 months old). In both human patients and the C3H/HeJ mouse model, the study applied high-throughput TCRbeta sequencing to look at T cell clonal expansion in alopecia areata. Scalp tissue and sorted CD4+ and CD8+ peripheral blood T cells from patchy and totalis/universalis alopecia areata patients and from healthy controls were covered by human TCRbeta sequencing. Clonality in the scalp was compared among normal scalp (n=4), patchy alopecia areata scalp (n=8), and alopecia totalis/universalis scalp (n=8). RNA was obtained with the PAXgene miRNA kit for fixed scalp, the miRNeasy kit for PBMCs, and the RNeasy kit for mouse skin. immunoSEQ multiplex PCR using 35 Vbeta forward primers and 13 Jbeta reverse primers was used to amplify TCRbeta CDR3 regions. Overall results and qualifications from the work: Lesional scalp, especially in alopecia totalis/universalis, showed higher clonality and more expanded CD8+ clones than normal scalp, suggesting antigenic drive. TCR sequences shared between patients were less clear than in mice, possibly partly because of HLA diversity in the patient population. Unlike mouse skin, which is dominated by gammadelta T cells, normal human skin has resident alphabeta T cells that are also sequenced, and this complicates analysis of the scalp TCR repertoire.

Cells from mouse cutaneous lymph nodes were pooled, stained for CD4, CD8alpha, NKG2D, NKG2ACE and other markers, and then sorted on a BD Influx. The method was the immunoSEQ multiplex PCR assay. RNA was extracted from all samples and reverse transcribed into cDNA as template for TCR sequencing. SuperScript III was used for first-strand cDNA synthesis, primed with a 2:1 mix of oligo-dT and random hexamers. A synthetic immune receptor repertoire was used to assess amplification bias, and residual bias was removed computationally. Sequencing of the libraries was done on Illumina HiSeq using 60 bp reads that spanned the CDR3 and were read from J toward V. In the original analysis: After raw reads were preprocessed to remove errors, the CDR3 was defined following IMGT conventions as running from the conserved cysteine to phenylalanine. Clonality was computed as 1 minus the Shannon entropy, with the entropy normalized by log2 of the number of productive unique TCRs. Whether each scalp clone was CD4 or CD8 was inferred by checking scalp TCRbeta sequences against the CD4 and CD8 repertoires from sorted blood. As stored in TCRdb, this immuneACCESS dataset retains in-frame rearrangements with V and J assigned. A fraction of the clones does not appear; measured against another copy, unresolved V genes explain less than half of the discrepancy, and the remainder lacks a known reason. The V and J calls and clone size were taken over from that table, and D and trimming were inferred from the DNA. The table for this sample lists under 350,000 clones, none of them counted only once. The leading ten clones occupy 1.2% of the sample.

There are a few counts of this clone. Its binding antigen is unknown. Since the receptor is from a mouse, mouse gene names and germline sequences apply. The read terminates 4 residues ahead of where the CDR3 ends, so the germline J gene completes it. Inclusive of the bounding cysteine and phenylalanine, the CDR3 is 16 residues long. Sequencing covers 36 bases of the CDR3, shown here with the frame starting at base 1. V lost 1 base and J lost 1 base, and the count of bases not matched to a germline gene is 2. CDR1 and CDR2 are read off the germline V gene as GKSSPN and SITVG. Sequenced material: CD4+ T cells sorted from a lymph node. Recombination connected TRBV31 to TRBJ2-1, with 12 central nucleotides matching TRBD2. The source is a C3H/HeJ mouse with alopecia areata. The MHC haplotype carried by mice of this strain is H2-k. The sequenced CDR3 bases are TGTGCCTGGAGTCCCGGGACTGGGGGGAACTATGCT. This gives the protein CAWSPGTGGNYA. The complete CDR3 reads CAWSPGTGGNYAEQFF.